The 18 T cell receptor beta chains listed next were all sequenced from one sample in a study of blood T cell repertoires in COVID-19. Assay: immunoSEQ multiplex PCR; the TCRdb copy retains only in-frame clones and omits some. The sample holds hundreds of thousands of clones, 75% to 90% seen once. Sequencing was performed on PBMCs or T cells enriched from blood (not recorded which). The receptor set was obtained from a woman aged 40 to 55 who had recovered from COVID-19.

This chain joins TRBV6-2 or TRBV6-3 and TRBJ2-1; perhaps TRBD2 as D (5 bases). This CDR3 contains 13 residues. Deletions cut 0 bases from V and 9 bases from J, with 9 bases between. Germline V CDR1 and CDR2: MNHEY, SVGEGT. CDR3 amino acids: CASSYSWGVEQFF. The CDR3 bases are TGTGCCAGCAGTTACTCATGGGGAGTTGAGCAGTTCTTC.

The chain joins TRBV11-3 to TRBJ2-1, with TRBD2 as a possible D gene (5 bases). Germline V gene lookup returns CDR1 SGHNT and CDR2 YENEEA. The V and J ends lost 1 base and 5 bases respectively, with 12 bases between them. CDR3 length: 15 residues. CDR3 bases: TGTGCCAGCAGCTTAGCACTAGTGCCTCACAATGAGCAGTTCTTC. Translating it yields CASSLALVPHNEQFF.

The CDR3 protein is CASSPGRLAGGNSYEQYF. The CDR3 region has the DNA TGTGCCAGCTCACCGGGCAGACTAGCGGGGGGTAACTCCTACGAGCAGTACTTC. This chain links TRBV18 with TRBJ2-7, with TRBD2 identical over 13 bases. The CDR3 covers 18 residues. Per the germline V gene, CDR1 is KGHSH and CDR2 is LQKENI. Trimming removed 3 bases from V and 0 bases from J; junction bases left unmatched: 8.

The chain joins TRBV12-3 or TRBV12-4 to TRBJ2-1; D unresolved. The V end was cut by 7 bases, the J end by 6 bases, with 7 bases between. The length of the CDR3 is 11 residues. CDR3 protein: CASTNFNEQFF. In DNA, the CDR3 is TGTGCCAGCACCAATTTCAATGAGCAGTTCTTC.

The V call is TRBV27, the J call TRBJ2-3; no firm D call. The V end was cut by 2 bases, the J end by 1 base, with 4 bases between. The CDR3 sequence is 13 residues long. The germline V gene has CDR1 MNHEY and CDR2 SMNVEV (reference sequence). The CDR3 protein is CASSLGRTDTQYF. DNA for the CDR3: TGTGCCAGCAGTTTAGGCCGCACAGATACGCAGTATTTT.

J is TRBJ2-7 and V is TRBV27; no reliable D call. Germline V gives CDR1 MNHEY, CDR2 SMNVEV (reference sequence). CDR3 length equals 11 residues. Trimming took 5 bases from V and 4 from J, leaving 6 bases between them. The CDR3 bases are TGTGCCAGCAGTACCGGGTACGAGCAGTACTTC. This codes for CASSTGYEQYF.

V gene TRBV7-9 combines with J gene TRBJ1-1, with D uncertain. Germline V lookup: CDR1 SEHNR, CDR2 FQNEAQ (reference sequence). V gave up 8 bases and J gave up 1 base, with 8 bases separating them. The CDR3 loop spans 12 amino acids. The CDR3: CASGDGNTEAFF. Written as DNA, the CDR3 is TGTGCCAGCGGAGACGGGAACACTGAAGCTTTCTTT.

This rearrangement joins TRBV7-2 to TRBJ2-2; D unresolved. The V gene lost 0 bases and the J gene lost 6 bases, with 5 bases spanning the gap. Germline V gene sequence: CDR1 SGHTA, CDR2 FQGNSA. CDR3 length: 13 amino acids. In nucleotides, the CDR3 is TGTGCCAGCAGCTTAGCGTTAGCCGGGGAGCTGTTTTTT. It is translated as CASSLALAGELFF. Full variable domain (outside the CDR3, taken from reference TRBV7-2 and TRBJ2-2): GAGVSQSPSNKVTEKGKDVELRCDPISGHTALYWYRQSLGQGLEFLIYFQGNSAPDKSGLPSDRFSAERTGGSVSTLTIQRTQQEDSAVYLCASSLALAGELFFGEGSRLTVL.

This chain joins TRBV11-3 and TRBJ2-3; TRBD2 might be the D (7 bases). This CDR3 has 15 amino acids. CDR1 SGHNT and CDR2 YENEEA come from the germline V gene. With 3 bases removed from V and 6 bases from J, the gap between germline ends came to 16 bases. The CDR3 loop reads CASSLGGAKGDTQYF. The DNA for the CDR3 is TGTGCCAGCAGCTTGGGGGGGGCCAAAGGGGATACGCAGTATTTT.

The chain joins TRBV7-9 to TRBJ1-1; D gene unclear. The ends were cut back, 2 bases at V and 6 bases at J, with 4 bases in the middle. Germline CDR1 is SEHNR and CDR2 is FQNEAQ (reference sequence). The CDR3 has 11 residues. CDR3 sequence: CASSLSSEAFF. In DNA form, the CDR3 reads TGTGCCAGCAGCTTATCCTCTGAAGCTTTCTTT.

This chain connects TRBV19 to TRBJ2-5, with a possible D match to TRBD2 (6 bases). The CDR3 is 15 residues long. Germline CDR1 reads LNHDA; CDR2 reads SQIVND (reference sequence). V lost 1 base and J lost 4, with 13 bases in between. The CDR3 DNA is TGTGCCAGTAGTATAGGGACCAAGGAGGGAGAGACCCAGTACTTC. It specifies CASSIGTKEGETQYF.

The rearrangement links TRBV3-1 (or the pseudogene TRBV3-2) to TRBJ2-1; D is perhaps TRBD1 (5 bases). This CDR3 is built from 15 residues. Germline CDR1 reads LGHDT; CDR2 reads YNNKEL (reference sequence). V was shortened by 3 bases and J by 2 bases, with 11 bases between the two germline ends. The CDR3 DNA reads TGTGCCAGCAGCCAGGGCAGGGTCCCCTACAATGAGCAGTTCTTC. Protein sequence: CASSQGRVPYNEQFF.

The genes are TRBV9 and TRBJ1-2, with TRBD1 identical over 7 bases. V shed 4 bases, J shed 0 bases, and the junction held 15 bases outside the gene matches. From germline, CDR1 is SGDLS and CDR2 YYNGEE. The CDR3 consists of 18 residues. The CDR3 DNA sequence: TGTGCCAGCAGCCACCCCCGGACAGGCCCGACGACTAACTATGGCTACACCTTC. Translation gives CASSHPRTGPTTNYGYTF. Combining the CDR3 with reference TRBV9 and TRBJ1-2 gives the whole variable domain DSGVTQTPKHLITATGQRVTLRCSPRSGDLSVYWYQQSLDQGLQFLIQYYNGEERAKGNILERFSAQQFPDLHSELNLSSLELGDSALYFCASSHPRTGPTTNYGYTFGSGTRLTVV.

The chain is built from TRBV7-2 and TRBJ2-5; D gene uncertain. CDR3 length: 13 residues. Germline V gene sequence: CDR1 SGHTA, CDR2 FQGNSA. Trimming took off 1 base at V and 9 bases at J, with 12 bases between the two ends. The CDR3 DNA is TGTGCCAGCAGCTTAGAGCCCACGTCGGCCCAGTACTTC. It specifies CASSLEPTSAQYF.

The V gene is TRBV19, the J gene TRBJ2-4, with TRBD2 identical over 7 bases. CDR1 and CDR2 from the germline V gene are LNHDA and SQIVND (reference sequence). This CDR3 region has 17 residues. V dropped 1 base and J dropped 2; count of bases not matched to a gene: 8. This CDR3 is CASSIVGGGSTKNIQYF. The CDR3 coding sequence is TGTGCCAGTAGTATAGTCGGGGGAGGGTCAACCAAAAACATTCAGTACTTC.

The chain employs TRBV27 and TRBJ2-2, with D perhaps matching TRBD1 (5 bases). Per germline, CDR1 MNHEY and CDR2 SMNVEV (reference sequence). CDR3 length: 16 residues. Between the trimmed V and J ends, which lost 3 bases and 0 bases, there was a span of 11 bases. The CDR3 spells CASSFSWTPNTGELFF. The CDR3 DNA is TGTGCCAGCAGTTTCTCGTGGACACCGAACACCGGGGAGCTGTTTTTT.

This clone came up once. The chain joins TRBV5-1 to TRBJ1-3, with D unresolved. CDR3 size: 14 residues. V lost 4 bases and J lost 4, with 12 bases in between. The germline V gene encodes CDR1 SGHRS and CDR2 YFSETQ. The CDR3 nucleotides are TGCGCCAGCAGCATCACCCCCGAGGGAAACACCATATATTTT. Amino acids: CASSITPEGNTIYF. Using reference TRBV5-1 and TRBJ1-3 for the parts outside the CDR3, the full variable domain is KAGVTQTPRYLIKTRGQQVTLSCSPISGHRSVSWYQQTPGQGLQFLFEYFSETQRNKGNFPGRFSGRQFSNSRSEMNVSTLELGDSALYLCASSITPEGNTIYFGEGSWLTVV.

The chain couples TRBV6-5 to TRBJ1-2, with 7 bases lining up with TRBD1. Germline CDR1 and CDR2: MNHEY and SVGAGI. CDR3 length: 13 amino acids. The J segment lost 2 bases and the V segment lost 10 bases, leaving 7 bases of the junction unmatched. CDR3 in DNA: TGTGCCACCAGGACAGGCTTGAACTATGGCTACACCTTC. Amino acid sequence: CATRTGLNYGYTF.